These 9 T cell receptor beta chains were all obtained from the same sample, sequenced in a study of metastatic and nonmetastatic thyroid tumors. MiXCR re-clonotyped the PCR reads for TCRdb. The sample includes 25,000 or so clones, 16% seen only once; the top ten take 3.5% to 4.5%. Each patient went into thyroid surgery without having received any treatment. Sequencing was done on a sample of blood. These receptors were obtained from a female donor with papillary thyroid cancer or a benign thyroid nodule (not recorded which). Some clones in this sample may be carry-over from other donors' samples.

At least ten counts were recorded for this clone. V is TRBV2 and J is TRBJ1-5; 7 nucleotides align to TRBD1. V trimming: 2 bases; J trimming: 11 bases; junction bases outside the gene matches: 12. CDR1 and CDR2 (germline): SNHLY, FYNNEI. The CDR3 is 15 amino acids. The CDR3 nucleotides are TGTGCCAGCAGTGAATGGGACAGTAGCCTAGGGTCCCAGCATTTT. Its translation is CASSEWDSSLGSQHF.

The table lists this clone with many counts. V usage is TRBV10-1 and J usage is TRBJ1-5; D is uncertain. V was clipped by 3 bases and J by 6 bases, with 9 bases between them. The CDR3 contains 13 residues. From germline, CDR1 is WNHNN and CDR2 SYGVQD (reference sequence). In nucleotides, the CDR3 is TGCGCCAGCAGTGAAACCCTCGGTCAGCCCCAGCATTTT. Protein product: CASSETLGQPQHF.

This clone was recorded at least ten times. The rearrangement uses TRBV30 and TRBJ1-2; possible D gene TRBD1, 5 bases. V was shortened by 0 bases and J by 0 bases, with 11 bases between the two germline ends. Germline CDR1 reads GTSNPN; CDR2 reads SVGIG (reference sequence). The CDR3 totals 15 residues. Written as DNA, the CDR3 is TGTGCCTGGAGTGTATGGCCGGGGCCTAACTATGGCTACACCTTC. Protein sequence: CAWSVWPGPNYGYTF.

The chain links TRBV20-1 to TRBJ2-7; 9 bases are a match to TRBD1. The V segment lost 5 bases and the J segment 0 bases; nucleotides outside the gene matches: 14. CDR1 and CDR2 from the germline V gene are DFQATT and SNEGSKA (reference sequence). The CDR3 length is 17 residues. The CDR3 nucleotides are TGCAGTGCTGTCTTTCAGGGGACAGGGATTTTCTCCTACGAGCAGTACTTC. Its protein product is CSAVFQGTGIFSYEQYF.

Many counts were recorded for this clone. The chain recombines TRBV10-1 with TRBJ2-3; D may match TRBD1 or TRBD2 (5 bases each). The CDR3 consists of 13 residues. V was cut by 5 bases and J by 6 bases, with 12 bases left in between. Germline V gives CDR1 WNHNN, CDR2 SYGVQD (reference sequence). CDR3 in amino acids: CASSPGTVDTQYF. CDR3 nucleotides: TGCGCCAGCAGTCCCGGGACGGTGGATACGCAGTATTTT.

This clone was recorded at least ten times. The V call is TRBV5-6, the J call TRBJ1-2, with D uncertain. Germline assignment: CDR1 SGHDT and CDR2 YYEEEE. This CDR3 region has 13 residues. The ends were cut back, 2 bases at V and 5 bases at J, with 10 bases in the middle. The CDR3 DNA reads as TGTGCCAGCAGCTTTGAGGGCCCTTATGGCTACACCTTC. Its protein is CASSFEGPYGYTF.

There are many counts of this clone. This chain's CDR3 is CASSLEPQEQFF. DNA for the CDR3: TGTGCCAGCAGCTTAGAGCCTCAGGAGCAGTTCTTC. This chain links TRBV7-9 with TRBJ2-1; D is unresolved. V lost 1 base and J lost 10, with 8 bases in between. This CDR3 region has 12 residues. The germline CDR1 and CDR2 sequences are SEHNR and FQNEAQ (reference sequence).

This clone came up many times. Other nucleotide sequences from this sample produce the same CDR3. The chain uses TRBV20-1 and TRBJ1-1; D not resolved. The length of the CDR3 is 14 residues. V lost 0 bases and J 4 bases, leaving 12 bases between the germline ends. From germline, CDR1 is DFQATT and CDR2 SNEGSKA (reference sequence). The CDR3 DNA reads TGCAGTGCTAGAGACCCGGGTGGGCGCACTGAAGCTTTCTTT. It is translated as CSARDPGGRTEAFF.

This clone was recorded at least ten times. This chain joins TRBV6-1 and TRBJ2-1; D possibly corresponds to TRBD1 (6 bases). This CDR3 is 14 amino acids long. Per the germline V gene, CDR1 is MNHNS and CDR2 is SASEGT. The germline V and J ends were trimmed by 5 bases and 9 bases, with 17 bases remaining between them. The CDR3 is CASSRQVPAAEQFF. The DNA for the CDR3 is TGTGCCAGCAGTCGACAGGTGCCAGCGGCTGAGCAGTTCTTC.